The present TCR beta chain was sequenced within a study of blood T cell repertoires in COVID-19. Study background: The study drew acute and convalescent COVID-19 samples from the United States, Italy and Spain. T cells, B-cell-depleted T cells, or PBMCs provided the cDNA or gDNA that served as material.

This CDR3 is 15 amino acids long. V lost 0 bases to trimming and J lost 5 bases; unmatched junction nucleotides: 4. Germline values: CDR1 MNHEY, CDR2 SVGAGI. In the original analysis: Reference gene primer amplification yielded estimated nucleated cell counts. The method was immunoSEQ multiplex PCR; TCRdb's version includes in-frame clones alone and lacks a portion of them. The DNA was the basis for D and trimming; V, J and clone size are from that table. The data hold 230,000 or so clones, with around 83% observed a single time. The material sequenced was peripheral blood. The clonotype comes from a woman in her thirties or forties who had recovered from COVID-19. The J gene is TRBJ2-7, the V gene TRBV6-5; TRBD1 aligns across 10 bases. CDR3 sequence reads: CASSYSRDRGHEQYF. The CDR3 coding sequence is TGTGCCAGCAGTTACTCGAGAGACAGGGGGCACGAGCAGTACTTC.